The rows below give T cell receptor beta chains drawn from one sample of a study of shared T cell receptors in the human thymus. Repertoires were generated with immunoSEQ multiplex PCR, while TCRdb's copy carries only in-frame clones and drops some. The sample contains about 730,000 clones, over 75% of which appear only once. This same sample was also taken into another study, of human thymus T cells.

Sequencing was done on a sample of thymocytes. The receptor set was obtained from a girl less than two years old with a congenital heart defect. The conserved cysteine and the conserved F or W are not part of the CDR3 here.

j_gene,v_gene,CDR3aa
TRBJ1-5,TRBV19,ASSPGTDSNQPQH
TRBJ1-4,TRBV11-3,ASSLASPGTGNEKLF
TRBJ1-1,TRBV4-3,ASSRGGMNTEAF
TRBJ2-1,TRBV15,ATSRGPQGHEQF
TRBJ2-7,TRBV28,AWGLSSYEQY
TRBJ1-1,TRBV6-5,ASSNLQGTEAF
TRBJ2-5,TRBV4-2,ASSLLIRDSQTQY
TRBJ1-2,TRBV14,ASSHLRQGQNYGYT
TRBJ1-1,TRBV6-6,ASRLTGEITEAF
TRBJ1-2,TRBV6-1,ASFTGDGSGYT
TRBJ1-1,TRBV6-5,ASSHRGPNTEAF
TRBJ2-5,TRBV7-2,ASALADNREAQY
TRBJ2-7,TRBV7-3,ASSLMTGSSYEQY
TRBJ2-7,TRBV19,ASSLTGIYEQY
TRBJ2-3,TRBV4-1,ASSPTSVRGLKY
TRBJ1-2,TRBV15,ATSRGDGQGTCRGYT
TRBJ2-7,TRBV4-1,ASSQDFYRPYEQY
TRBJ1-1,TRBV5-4,ASPGTADTEAF
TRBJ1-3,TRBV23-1,ASSQSTAGNTIY
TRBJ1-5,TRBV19,ASSTPRTRGRNNQPQH
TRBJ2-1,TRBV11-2,ASRGLADSGQF
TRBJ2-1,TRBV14,ASSQKGTGTGINEQF
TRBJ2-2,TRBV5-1,ASSSNRGRGTGELF
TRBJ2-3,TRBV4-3,ASSQALTGGTTDTQY
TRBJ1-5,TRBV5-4,ASSLGAGPQH
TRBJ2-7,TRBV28,ASSPRTGVDEQY
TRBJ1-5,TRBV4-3,ASSQNSGRGRRNQPQH
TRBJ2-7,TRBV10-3,AISRDRGQGQY
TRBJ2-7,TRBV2,ASIYEGESYEQY
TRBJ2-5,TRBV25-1,ASSVRTVAETQY
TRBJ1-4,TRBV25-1,ASSELGQNNEKLF
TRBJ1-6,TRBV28,ASSLRHARGNSPLH
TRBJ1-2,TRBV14,ASSQESRDSRSNYGYT
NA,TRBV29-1,SAGVLAGQGLPYEQY